This TCR beta chain was sequenced for a study of blood T cells in healthy people across ages. Per sample, at least 6 micrograms of total RNA were extracted. For the second PCR, which ran for roughly 7 to 11 cycles, a sample-barcoded 5' primer and a J-beta primer mix were used. Each cDNA molecule was tagged by a template-switch adaptor with 12 random nucleotides. MiXCR was run by TCRdb on the 5' RACE reads, yielding one entry per CDR3 protein. The sample holds 600,000 or so distinct CDR3 sequences, 25% to 35% seen once. Germline V lookup: CDR1 MNHEY, CDR2 SVGEGT. V gave up 4 bases and J gave up 0 bases; unmatched junction bases: 12. This CDR3 spans 17 amino acids. This clonotype was seen ten or more times.

The clonotype comes from a woman older than 75 in good health. The specimen sequenced was blood. This rearrangement joins TRBV6-2 or TRBV6-3 to TRBJ2-7, with 7 bases aligning to TRBD1. The CDR3 DNA reads TGTGCCAGCAGTTCCCGGAAGGGGGCGGATGCCTCCTACGAGCAGTACTTC. The encoded protein is CASSSRKGADASYEQYF.